The 5 T cell receptor beta chains given below trace back to one sample, sequenced in a study of Tregs in tolerant kidney transplant recipients. Sequencing was performed with immunoSEQ multiplex PCR; in TCRdb, only in-frame clones are kept and a portion is missing. This table holds about 30,000 clones. The specimen comprised CD8+ T cells from blood, sampled before the transplant. The receptors derive from a human donor who received a combined kidney and bone marrow transplant.

Comment on this clone: The read stops 3 residues short of the end of the CDR3; the missing end is completed from the germline J gene. The V gene is TRBV7-9, the J gene TRBJ2-1; D might be TRBD1 or TRBD2, each matching 7 bases. This CDR3 contains 15 residues. The V end was cut by 5 bases, the J end by 8 bases, with 19 bases between. The germline V gene has CDR1 SEHNR and CDR2 FQNEAQ (reference sequence). CDR3 bases read: TGTGCCAGCAGCCCAGGGGGAGGGCAGGTCGATGAG. Translated, it gives CASSPGGGQVDE. The CDR3, in full, reads CASSPGGGQVDEQFF.

Points on this clone: The CDR3 extends 3 residues past the end of the read, so its final part is completed from the germline J gene. The chain recombines TRBV7-3 with TRBJ1-1; D gene uncertain. V gave up 6 bases and J gave up 1 base, with 9 bases separating them. Germline V gene data show CDR1 as SGHTA and CDR2 as FQGTGA. The CDR3 has 13 residues. CDR3 loop: CASRSGGNTEAFF. The sequenced part of the CDR3 DNA is TGTGCCAGCAGGTCAGGTGGGAACACTGAA.

Concerning this clone itself: The CDR3 goes on 3 residues after the read ends, and that part is filled in from the germline J gene. V and J are TRBV19 and TRBJ1-1; a weak D match, TRBD1 (5 bases). CDR1 is LNHDA, CDR2 SQIVND, per germline (reference sequence). CDR3 length: 14 amino acids. Trimming removed 5 bases from V and 4 bases from J, with 14 bases in between. The CDR3 protein is CASSSQARVTEAFF. The CDR3 DNA, read in part, is TGTGCCAGTAGTTCACAGGCCCGGGTCACTGAA.

About this clone itself: The read comes to an end 3 residues before the CDR3 does, leaving the germline J gene to fill in the end. The J gene is TRBJ2-7, the V gene TRBV29-1; TRBD2 agrees at 12 bases. Trimming at V came to 6 bases and at J to 3 bases, leaving 3 bases not matched to a gene. Germline CDR1 and CDR2: SQVTM and ANQGSEA. This CDR3 contains 13 residues. The DNA read from the CDR3 is TGCAGCGTCGAGACTAGCGGGAGCTACGAG. Its protein is CSVETSGSYE. From start to end, the CDR3 is CSVETSGSYEQYF.

With respect to this clone: The CDR3 goes on 3 residues after the read ends, and that part is filled in from the germline J gene. This sequence joins TRBV19 and TRBJ2-4; 8 positions match TRBD2. Germline V gene data show CDR1 as LNHDA and CDR2 as SQIVND (reference sequence). V dropped 4 bases and J dropped 7; count of bases not matched to a gene: 6. This CDR3 region has 14 residues. The sequenced CDR3 bases are TGTGCCAGTAGTACCGGGACTAGGAGTAACATT. It yields the protein CASSTGTRSNI. The complete CDR3 reads CASSTGTRSNIQYF.